Shown below are 6 T cell receptor beta chains from a single sample sequenced in a study of CXCR3-negative and CXCR3-positive naive CD8 T cells. TRB cDNA libraries were made by UMI-labeled 5' RACE. No DNA is given; TCRdb re-called the 5' RACE reads and lists each CDR3 protein once. The listing contains 90,000 to 95,000 distinct CDR3 sequences. Sequencing was carried out using naive CXCR3- CD8+ T cells from blood. Regarding subset: CD45RO-CCR7+CD27+CD95- naive CD8+ T cells lacking CXCR3 (TNR3-). These receptors were taken from a human donor in good health. Some clones in this sample may be carry-over from other donors' samples.

This chain connects TRBV7-9 to TRBJ1-3; TCRdb selects TRBD1, and the lack of DNA leaves this call unchecked. This CDR3 is built from 15 residues. Germline CDR1 is SEHNR and CDR2 is FQNEAQ (reference sequence). The chain's CDR3 is CASSFQGAQGNTIYF.

V and J are TRBV29-1 and TRBJ1-1. The CDR3 sequence is 13 residues long. Germline V gives CDR1 SQVTM, CDR2 ANQGSEA. The CDR3 here is CSVDAGENTEAFF.

The chain uses TRBV5-6 and TRBJ1-1. From germline, CDR1 is SGHDT and CDR2 YYEEEE. The CDR3 loop spans 14 amino acids. CDR3 residues: CASTFATGNTEAFF. Looking up the rest from reference TRBV5-6 and TRBJ1-1 gives the full variable domain: DAGVTQSPTHLIKTRGQQVTLRCSPKSGHDTVSWYQQALGQGPQFIFQYYEEEERQRGNFPDRFSGHQFPNYSSELNVNALLLGDSALYLCASTFATGNTEAFFGQGTRLTVV.

The V gene is TRBV6-1, the J gene TRBJ1-5. The germline V gene has CDR1 MNHNS and CDR2 SASEGT. The length of the CDR3 is 14 residues. Here the CDR3 reads CASSEFSLNQPQHF.

The chain has TRBV10-2 and TRBJ2-7; TCRdb returns TRBD2, unconfirmable since there is no DNA. Germline V CDR1 and CDR2: WSHSY, SAAADI. The CDR3 totals 16 residues. CDR3 residues: CASLDPAGDPADEQYF.

V usage is TRBV15 and J usage is TRBJ2-3; the TCRdb D gene call, TRBD1, has no DNA to confirm it. Germline-derived CDR1 and CDR2 are LNHNV and YYDKDF (reference sequence). CDR3 size: 14 residues. The CDR3 sequence: CATRDGGESDTQYF.